Shown below are 15 T cell receptor beta chains from a single sample sequenced in a study of T-cell memory formation after mild COVID-19. TCRdb re-called the 5' RACE reads through MiXCR, storing one row per CDR3 protein. The data contain about 190,000 distinct CDR3 sequences, around 25% of them singletons. The sequenced sample consisted of PBMCs or a T cell subset sorted from them (not recorded which). These receptors were obtained from an adult woman who had mild COVID-19 (a few samples of this study predate the infection). Cell type and time point are not known.

This sequence joins TRBV20-1 and TRBJ1-1, with 7 bases fitting TRBD1. Trimming cost V 3 bases and J 1 base; bases outside gene matches: 2. Germline-derived CDR1 and CDR2 are DFQATT and SNEGSKA (reference sequence). This CDR3 spans 13 amino acids. CDR3 in amino acids: CSASWDRNTEAFF. CDR3 in DNA: TGCAGTGCTAGTTGGGACAGGAACACTGAAGCTTTCTTT.

This clonotype turned up a few times. This rearrangement joins TRBV4-1 to TRBJ2-7; possibly TRBD1 or TRBD2 for D (5 bases each). The CDR3 sequence is 13 residues long. Germline CDR1 reads MGHRA; CDR2 reads YSYEKL. With 1 base removed from V and 6 bases from J, the gap between germline ends came to 10 bases. The CDR3 sequence is CASSQGGTSEQYF. The DNA of the CDR3 is TGCGCCAGCAGCCAAGGGGGCACTAGCGAGCAGTACTTC.

The gene calls are TRBV11-1 and TRBJ2-1; D gene unclear. Deletions cut 5 bases from V and 7 bases from J, with 9 bases between. Germline assignment: CDR1 SGHAT and CDR2 FQDESV (reference sequence). The CDR3 has 12 amino acids. The CDR3 bases are TGTGCCAGCAGCGGGGATACTAATGAGCAGTTCTTC. Encoded protein: CASSGDTNEQFF.

The chain carries TRBV19 and TRBJ2-1, with unresolved D. Germline values: CDR1 LNHDA, CDR2 SQIVND (reference sequence). The CDR3 is 16 amino acids. Trimming removed 10 bases at V and 5 bases at J, with 24 bases between. Here the CDR3 reads CANWGSGILSDNEQFF. The CDR3 region has the DNA TGTGCCAATTGGGGATCAGGAATACTCTCTGACAATGAGCAGTTCTTC.

This clonotype showed up many times. The gene calls are TRBV20-1 and TRBJ2-7; 11 positions agree with TRBD1. The J segment lost 3 bases and the V segment lost 4 bases, leaving 8 bases of the junction unmatched. Germline V lookup: CDR1 DFQATT, CDR2 SNEGSKA (reference sequence). The CDR3 loop spans 15 amino acids. The CDR3 DNA reads TGCAGTGCTACCGGGACAGGGGGTACCAACTACGAGCAGTACTTC. It is translated as CSATGTGGTNYEQYF.

V and J are TRBV29-1 and TRBJ2-7; possibly TRBD2 for D (7 bases). Trimming shortened V by 1 base and J by 4 bases, and 14 bases separated the two germline ends. There are 14 residues in the CDR3. Germline CDR1 is SQVTM and CDR2 is ANQGSEA. The CDR3 reads CSVEGAGARYEQYF. Written as DNA, the CDR3 is TGCAGCGTTGAAGGCGCGGGGGCGCGGTACGAGCAGTACTTC.

The CDR3 DNA reads TGTGCCAGCAGCTTTACAGGGGGCGGGCGAGAGACCCAGTACTTC. It codes for CASSFTGGGRETQYF. The chain couples TRBV11-1 to TRBJ2-5; the match to TRBD1 covers 9 bases. Per germline, CDR1 SGHAT and CDR2 FQDESV (reference sequence). V trimming: 3 bases; J trimming: 4 bases; junction bases outside the gene matches: 6. The CDR3 is 15 amino acids.

This clonotype was seen a few times. The genes are TRBV11-3 and TRBJ2-1, with TRBD2 matching 9 bases. J gave up 4 bases and V 5 bases, and 6 bases lay outside the gene matches. Germline V gene data show CDR1 as SGHNT and CDR2 as YENEEA. The CDR3 is 15 residues long. CDR3 residues: CASSPQAGGYNEQFF. CDR3 nucleotide sequence: TGTGCCAGCAGCCCACAAGCGGGGGGATACAATGAGCAGTTCTTC.

This chain links TRBV20-1 with TRBJ1-1, with 7 positions matching TRBD1. The CDR3 loop spans 19 amino acids. V shed 6 bases and J 5 bases; nucleotides not matched to a gene: 27. Germline CDR1 and CDR2: DFQATT and SNEGSKA (reference sequence). The CDR3 region is CSAKHRGRGSVVYSTEAFF. CDR3 DNA: TGCAGTGCGAAGCACAGGGGTCGGGGGTCGGTCGTTTATTCTACTGAAGCTTTCTTT.

This clonotype was found a few times. The chain joins TRBV12-3 or TRBV12-4 to TRBJ1-5; D is unclear. The V end lost 2 bases, the J end lost 5 bases, and 4 bases lay between the germline ends. The CDR3 totals 12 residues. CDR3 protein: CASSLNDQPQHF. DNA for the CDR3: TGTGCCAGCAGTTTAAACGATCAGCCCCAGCATTTT.

This chain joins TRBV3-1 and TRBJ1-2; D not resolved. Germline V gene sequence: CDR1 LGHDT, CDR2 YNNKEL (reference sequence). V was clipped by 8 bases and J by 7 bases, with 14 bases between them. This CDR3 has 12 residues. CDR3 amino acids: CASGGKKSGYTF. CDR3 nucleotides: TGTGCCAGCGGAGGGAAGAAGAGTGGCTACACCTTC.

In its sample, this clonotype was seen a few times. The J gene is TRBJ2-1, the V gene TRBV27, with 12 bases that match TRBD2. Trimming at V came to 3 bases and at J to 8 bases, leaving 17 bases not matched to a gene. In germline, CDR1 is MNHEY, CDR2 SMNVEV (reference sequence). The CDR3 is 19 residues long. CDR3 in DNA: TGTGCCAGCAGTTTCATGCTAGCGGGAGGGCCGTCCCTGAACGATGAGCAGTTCTTC. Encoded protein: CASSFMLAGGPSLNDEQFF.

This clonotype was detected a few times. The gene calls are TRBV6-2 or TRBV6-3 and TRBJ2-7, with 8 bases that match TRBD1. The CDR3 sequence is 16 residues long. Germline V lookup: CDR1 MNHEY, CDR2 SVGEGT. After removal of 0 bases from V and 5 bases from J, the junction contained 9 bases not matched to a gene. Written as DNA, the CDR3 is TGTGCCAGCAGTTACTCCCCTGACAGGGGAGGCAACGAGCAGTACTTC. It encodes CASSYSPDRGGNEQYF.

This chain links TRBV19 with TRBJ2-1; TRBD2 might be the D (5 bases). Germline CDR1 is LNHDA and CDR2 is SQIVND (reference sequence). There are 16 residues in the CDR3. The V end lost 4 bases, the J end lost 0 bases, and 13 bases lay between the germline ends. The CDR3 DNA reads as TGTGCCAGTAGTACATGGACTGCGGGCTCCTACAATGAGCAGTTCTTC. Translating it yields CASSTWTAGSYNEQFF.

This clonotype was detected only a few times. This sequence joins TRBV7-9 and TRBJ2-7, with D uncertain. V lost 3 bases and J 4 bases, leaving 10 bases between the germline ends. CDR1 SEHNR and CDR2 FQNEAQ come from the germline V gene (reference sequence). The CDR3 runs 13 residues. The CDR3, as DNA: TGTGCCAGCAGCTTGGAGAGAGATTACGAGCAGTACTTC. This encodes CASSLERDYEQYF.